These 8 T cell receptor gamma chains originate from one sample sequenced in a study of γδ T cells in repeated Plasmodium falciparum infection. Bulk repertoires came from Vgamma9/Vdelta2+ or Vdelta2-negative gammadelta T cells flow-sorted from PBMC. TCRdb redid clone calling on the multiplex PCR reads using CATT. The profile shows 25,000 to 35,000 gamma-chain clones, more than 1.4% of them singletons. The specimen was gamma-delta T cells from blood. The receptor source for this set is a pool of human donors (malaria-infected and uninfected, not separated).

This clone was recorded at least ten times. A far larger clone is just one base off, so this is likely a read error. Distinct nucleotide sequences in the sample also encode this CDR3. The CDR3 is CALWEVGNYYKKLF. The CDR3 region has the DNA TGTGCCTTGTGGGAGGTGGGGAATTATTATAAGAAGCTCTTT. J is TRGJ1 or TRGJ2 and V is TRGV9. The CDR3 runs 14 residues. The germline V gene has CDR1 GITISATS and CDR2 ISYDGTV (reference sequence).

Comments on this clone: TCRdb's listed protein matches a much larger clone and diverges from this DNA's translation at residue 3, likely through a read error; the protein shown comes from the DNA. The V gene is TRGV3, the J gene TRGJ1 or TRGJ2. TCRdb supplies no J gene; here it was assigned by aligning the nucleotide sequence to germline. Germline lookup yields CDR1 VTNTFY and CDR2 YDVSTARD (reference sequence). The CDR3 loop spans 13 amino acids. The CDR3, as DNA: TGTGCCGCCTGGGACAGGCAAGTGCGTAAGAAACTCTTT. Protein: CAAWDRQVRKKLF.

This clone showed up many times. TCRdb assigns this DNA the protein of a much larger clone, which departs from its translation at residue 11; this likely reflects a read error, and the protein shown comes from translating the DNA. The CDR3 sequence: CALWEVRYYKELF. The CDR3 DNA sequence: TGTGCCTTGTGGGAGGTGCGGTATTATAAGGAACTCTTT. The J gene was not called, though the V gene is TRGV9. Germline loops: CDR1 GITISATS, CDR2 ISYDGTV (reference sequence). The CDR3 consists of 13 residues.

As concerns this clone: The TCRdb record carries a much larger clone's protein, which differs from this DNA's translation at residue 3; a read error is the likely cause, and the protein listed here is the DNA translation. The CDR3 DNA sequence: TGTGCCGCCTGGGACGGATTAACGCATTATAAGAAACTCTTT. Translating it yields CAAWDGLTHYKKLF. V gene TRGV2 combines with J gene TRGJ1 or TRGJ2. Assignment of the J gene here rests on matching the DNA to germline, because TCRdb gives none. This CDR3 spans 14 amino acids. The germline gives CDR1 EGSNGY, CDR2 YDSYNSKV.

This clone has just a few counts. The protein TCRdb gives is from a much larger clone and does not agree with this DNA's translation at residue 3, likely a read error; the protein shown here comes from the DNA. J is TRGJ1 or TRGJ2 and V is TRGV3. The CDR3 is made up of 13 amino acids. The germline V gene encodes CDR1 VTNTFY and CDR2 YDVSTARD (reference sequence). The CDR3 here is CAPWDKGVPGKLF. In nucleotides, the CDR3 is TGTGCCCCCTGGGACAAGGGTGTACCTGGGAAACTCTTT.

This clone was recorded a few times. This is likely an artifact of a read error, given a far larger clone one base away. V is TRGV5 and J is TRGJ1 or TRGJ2. As TCRdb names no J gene, one was assigned here on the basis of a DNA match to germline. The CDR3 covers 14 residues. The germline gives CDR1 VINAFY, CDR2 YDVSNSKD. CDR3 residues: CATWEPPDFGKKLF. The CDR3 region has the DNA TGCGCCACCTGGGAACCCCCTGACTTTGGTAAGAAACTCTTT.

A few counts support this clone. TCRdb attributes to this sequence the protein of a much larger clone, which differs from the DNA translation at residue 8; a read error is likely, and the protein displayed is translated from the DNA. J is TRGJ1 or TRGJ2 and V is TRGV5. The J gene comes from matching the DNA to germline here; TCRdb lacks it. Trimming took 0 bases from V and 8 from J; bases not matched to a gene: 7. The CDR3 is made up of 13 amino acids. In germline, CDR1 is VINAFY, CDR2 YDVSNSKD. The CDR3 spells CATWDRRADKKLF. The DNA of the CDR3 is TGTGCCACCTGGGACAGGCGTGCTGATAAGAAACTCTTT.

Remarks on this clone: This probably arose from a read error, given a far larger clone one base away. This same CDR3 is encoded by further DNA sequences in the sample. V and J are TRGV9 and TRGJP. TCRdb supplies no J gene; here it was assigned by aligning the nucleotide sequence to germline. There are 17 residues in the CDR3. Per germline, CDR1 GITISATS and CDR2 ISYDGTV (reference sequence). V shed 2 bases and J 8 bases; nucleotides not matched to a gene: 9. CDR3 coding DNA: TGTGCCTTGTGGGAGGATCTATTCCAGTTGGGCAAAAAAATCAAGGTATTT. This sequence encodes CALWEDLFQLGKKIKVF.